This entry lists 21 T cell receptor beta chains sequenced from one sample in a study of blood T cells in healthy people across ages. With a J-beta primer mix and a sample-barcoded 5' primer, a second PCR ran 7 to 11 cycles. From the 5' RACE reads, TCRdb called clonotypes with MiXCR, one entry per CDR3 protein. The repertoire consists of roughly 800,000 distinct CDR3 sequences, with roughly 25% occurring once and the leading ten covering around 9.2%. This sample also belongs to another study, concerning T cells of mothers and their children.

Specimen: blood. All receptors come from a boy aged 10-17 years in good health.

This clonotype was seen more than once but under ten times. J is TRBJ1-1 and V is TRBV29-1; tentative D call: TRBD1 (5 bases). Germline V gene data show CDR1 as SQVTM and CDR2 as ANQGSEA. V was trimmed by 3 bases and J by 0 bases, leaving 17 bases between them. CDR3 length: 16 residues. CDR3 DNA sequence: TGCAGCGTTGATGGAGCTTTCGGACACCTGAACACTGAAGCTTTCTTT. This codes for CSVDGAFGHLNTEAFF.

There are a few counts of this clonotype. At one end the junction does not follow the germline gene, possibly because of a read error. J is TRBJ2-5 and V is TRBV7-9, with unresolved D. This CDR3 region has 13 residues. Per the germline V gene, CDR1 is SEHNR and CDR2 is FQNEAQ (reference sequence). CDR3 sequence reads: CASSLTVQETQCF. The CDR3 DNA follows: TGTGCCAGCAGCCTGACTGTCCAAGAGACCCAGTGCTTC.

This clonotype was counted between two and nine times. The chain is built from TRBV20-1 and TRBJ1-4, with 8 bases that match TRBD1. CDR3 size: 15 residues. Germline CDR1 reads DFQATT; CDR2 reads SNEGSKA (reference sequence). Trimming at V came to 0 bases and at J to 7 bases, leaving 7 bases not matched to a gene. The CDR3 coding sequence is TGCAGTGCTAGAGATCCTCCAGGGGGCGTTGAAAAACTGTTTTTT. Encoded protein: CSARDPPGGVEKLFF.

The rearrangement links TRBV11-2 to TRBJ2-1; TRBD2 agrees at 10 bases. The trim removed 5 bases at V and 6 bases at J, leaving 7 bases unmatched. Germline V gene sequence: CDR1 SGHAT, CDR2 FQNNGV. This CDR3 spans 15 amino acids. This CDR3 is CASSPPLAGVNEQFF. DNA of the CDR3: TGTGCCAGCAGCCCCCCGCTAGCGGGAGTCAATGAGCAGTTCTTC.

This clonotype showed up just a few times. CDR3 sequence (DNA): TGTGCCAGCTCATACACAGGGGGCGATGATCCGGGAGAGCAGTACTTC. It yields the protein CASSYTGGDDPGEQYF. V is TRBV18 and J is TRBJ2-7; 9 nucleotides line up with TRBD1. J gave up 7 bases and V 5 bases, and 15 bases lay outside the gene matches. Looked up from germline, CDR1 is KGHSH and CDR2 is LQKENI. The CDR3 consists of 16 residues.

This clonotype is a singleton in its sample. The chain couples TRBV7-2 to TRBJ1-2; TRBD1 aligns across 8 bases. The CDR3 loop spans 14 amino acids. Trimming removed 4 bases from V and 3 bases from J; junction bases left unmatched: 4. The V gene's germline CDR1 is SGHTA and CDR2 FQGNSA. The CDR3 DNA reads TGTGCCAGCAGCTACGGACAGGGAGACTATGGCTACACCTTC. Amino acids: CASSYGQGDYGYTF.

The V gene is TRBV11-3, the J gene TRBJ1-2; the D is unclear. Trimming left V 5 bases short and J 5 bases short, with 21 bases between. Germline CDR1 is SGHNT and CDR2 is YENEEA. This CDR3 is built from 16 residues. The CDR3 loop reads CASSLGGQLQPYGYTF. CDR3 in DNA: TGTGCCAGCAGCCTGGGCGGCCAACTACAACCTTATGGCTACACCTTC.

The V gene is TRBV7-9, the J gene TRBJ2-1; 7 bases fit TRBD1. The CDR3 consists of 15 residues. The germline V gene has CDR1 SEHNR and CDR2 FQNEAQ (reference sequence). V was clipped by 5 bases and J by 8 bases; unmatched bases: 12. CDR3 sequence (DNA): TGTGCCAGCAGCCCACGGGACAGCTATGACGATGAGCAGTTCTTC. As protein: CASSPRDSYDDEQFF.

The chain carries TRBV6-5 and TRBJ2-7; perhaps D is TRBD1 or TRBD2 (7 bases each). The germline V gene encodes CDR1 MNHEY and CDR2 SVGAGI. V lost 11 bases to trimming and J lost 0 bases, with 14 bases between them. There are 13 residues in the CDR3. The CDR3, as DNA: TGTGCCTCAAGCGGGACAGACTCCTACGAGCAGTACTTC. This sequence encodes CASSGTDSYEQYF.

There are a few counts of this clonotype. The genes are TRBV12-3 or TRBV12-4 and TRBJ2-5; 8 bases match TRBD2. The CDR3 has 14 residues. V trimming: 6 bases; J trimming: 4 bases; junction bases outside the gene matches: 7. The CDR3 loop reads CASSRGGWRETQYF. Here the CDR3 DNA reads TGTGCCAGCAGCCGCGGGGGGTGGCGAGAGACCCAGTACTTC.

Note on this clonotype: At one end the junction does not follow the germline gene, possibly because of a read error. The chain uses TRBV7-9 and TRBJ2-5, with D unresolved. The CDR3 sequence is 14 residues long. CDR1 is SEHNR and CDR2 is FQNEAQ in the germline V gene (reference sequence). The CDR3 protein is CAGSPWTPQETQYF. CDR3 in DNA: TGTGCCGGCAGCCCCTGGACGCCCCAAGAGACCCAGTACTTC.

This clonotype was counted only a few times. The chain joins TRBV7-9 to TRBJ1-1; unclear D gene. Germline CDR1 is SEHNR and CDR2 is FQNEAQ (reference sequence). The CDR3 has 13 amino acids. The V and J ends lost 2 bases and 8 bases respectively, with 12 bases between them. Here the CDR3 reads CASSLSPGFEAFF. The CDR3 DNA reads TGTGCCAGCAGCTTATCCCCAGGTTTCGAAGCTTTCTTT. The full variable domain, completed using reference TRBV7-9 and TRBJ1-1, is DTGVSQNPRHKITKRGQNVTFRCDPISEHNRLYWYRQTLGQGPEFLTYFQNEAQLEKSRLLSDRFSAERPKGSFSTLEIQRTEQGDSAMYLCASSLSPGFEAFFGQGTRLTVV.

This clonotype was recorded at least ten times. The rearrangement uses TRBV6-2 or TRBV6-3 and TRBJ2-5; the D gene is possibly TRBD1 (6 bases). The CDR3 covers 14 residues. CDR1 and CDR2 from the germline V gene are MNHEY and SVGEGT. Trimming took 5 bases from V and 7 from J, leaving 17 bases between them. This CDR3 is CASSPGHGSGTQYF. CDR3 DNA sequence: TGTGCCAGCAGTCCGGGACACGGCTCGGGGACCCAGTACTTC.

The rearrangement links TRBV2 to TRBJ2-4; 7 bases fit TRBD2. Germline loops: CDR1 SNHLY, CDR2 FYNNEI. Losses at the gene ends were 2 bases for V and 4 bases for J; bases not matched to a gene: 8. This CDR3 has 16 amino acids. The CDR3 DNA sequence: TGTGCCAGCAGTGAATGGGGCGGGAGTTCAAAAAACATTCAGTACTTC. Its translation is CASSEWGGSSKNIQYF.

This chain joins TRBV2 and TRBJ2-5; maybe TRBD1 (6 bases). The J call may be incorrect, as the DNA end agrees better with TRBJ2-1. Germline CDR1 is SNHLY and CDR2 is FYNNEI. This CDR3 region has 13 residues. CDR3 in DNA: TGTGCCAGCAGGACGGACAGCCCTTATGAGCAGTTCTTC. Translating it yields CASRTDSPYEQFF.

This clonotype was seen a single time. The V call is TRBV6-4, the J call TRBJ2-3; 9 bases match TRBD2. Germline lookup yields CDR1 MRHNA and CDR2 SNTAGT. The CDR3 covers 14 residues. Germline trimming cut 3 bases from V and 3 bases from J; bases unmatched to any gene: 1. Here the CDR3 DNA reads TGTGCCAGCAGTGATGCGGGAGGGACAGATACGCAGTATTTT. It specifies CASSDAGGTDTQYF.

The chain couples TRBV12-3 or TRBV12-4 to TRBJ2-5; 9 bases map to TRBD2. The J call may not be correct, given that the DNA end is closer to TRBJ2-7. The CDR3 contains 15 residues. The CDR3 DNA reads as TGTGCCAGCAGTGAAAATAGCGGGGGAGCCTACGAGCAGTACTTC. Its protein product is CASSENSGGAYEQYF.

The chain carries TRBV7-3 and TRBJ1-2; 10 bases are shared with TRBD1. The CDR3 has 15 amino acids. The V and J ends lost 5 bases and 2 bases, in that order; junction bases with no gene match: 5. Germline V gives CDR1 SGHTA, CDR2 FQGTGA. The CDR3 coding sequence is TGTGCCAGCAGCGTGGGGACAGGGGAGAACTATGGCTACACCTTC. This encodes CASSVGTGENYGYTF. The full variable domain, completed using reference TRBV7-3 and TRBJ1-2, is GAGVSQTPSNKVTEKGKYVELRCDPISGHTALYWYRQSLGQGPEFLIYFQGTGAADDSGLPNDRFFAVRPEGSVSTLKIQRTERGDSAVYLCASSVGTGENYGYTFGSGTRLTVV.

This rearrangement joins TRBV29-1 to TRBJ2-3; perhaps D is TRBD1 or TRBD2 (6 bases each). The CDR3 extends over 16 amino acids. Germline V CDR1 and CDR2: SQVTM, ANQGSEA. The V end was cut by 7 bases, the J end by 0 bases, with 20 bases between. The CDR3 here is CSGEGRGEASTDTQYF. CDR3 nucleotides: TGCAGCGGCGAGGGTAGGGGGGAGGCTAGCACAGATACGCAGTATTTT.

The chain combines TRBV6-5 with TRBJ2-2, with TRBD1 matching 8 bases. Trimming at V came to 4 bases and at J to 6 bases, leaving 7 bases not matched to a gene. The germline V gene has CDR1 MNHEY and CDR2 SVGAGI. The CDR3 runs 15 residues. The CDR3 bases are TGTGCCAGCAGTTTAGAGACAGGGGATCCCGGGGAGCTGTTTTTT. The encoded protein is CASSLETGDPGELFF.

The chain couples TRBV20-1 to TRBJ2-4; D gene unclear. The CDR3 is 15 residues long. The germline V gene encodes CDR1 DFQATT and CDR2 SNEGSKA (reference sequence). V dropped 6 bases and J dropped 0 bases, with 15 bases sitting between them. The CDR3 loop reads CSAVQPSLAKNIQYF. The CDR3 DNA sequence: TGCAGTGCAGTACAGCCATCCCTAGCCAAAAACATTCAGTACTTC.